This T cell receptor (beta chain) was sequenced in a study of blood T cell repertoires in COVID-19. Study summary: The samples span acute and convalescent COVID-19 from the United States, Italy and Spain. T cells, B-cell-depleted T cells, or PBMCs provided the cDNA or gDNA that served as material.

There are 15 residues in the CDR3. Authors' data handling: Estimated nucleated cell counts came from reference gene primer amplification. The protocol was immunoSEQ multiplex PCR, while the TCRdb copy is restricted to in-frame clones and leaves out a portion. Clone size and the V and J calls come from that table; the DNA yielded D and trimming. The table has about 170,000 clones, about 82% seen once. The V call is TRBV1, the J call TRBJ2-3; TRBD2 is taken as the D call from the table, unchecked against the DNA. TRBV1 is termed a pseudogene. This clonotype was obtained from a man aged 50-60 years with active or convalescent COVID-19. Material: peripheral blood. DNA of the CDR3: TGCACCAGCGGAGAGACTAGCGCGGGCACAGATACGCAGTATTTT. It encodes CTSGETSAGTDTQYF.